A selection of T cell receptor beta chains follows, all from one sample in a study of blood T cell repertoires in COVID-19. Profiled with immunoSEQ multiplex PCR; TCRdb holds only in-frame clones, not every one. The table lists around 130,000 clones, about 80% of them singletons. Specimen: PBMCs or T cells enriched from blood (not recorded which). The receptor source for this set is a middle-aged man with acute COVID-19. Both conserved end residues are part of each CDR3. A D gene is named only where the DNA matches it firmly. Where a row states a size, it is once, few, many or the class of an expanded clone; other rows omit it.

clone_size j_call v_call d_call cdr3_aa cdr3_nt
. TRBJ2-7 TRBV10-1 . CASTVPTGQSFNYEQYF TGCGCCAGCACCGTCCCGACAGGCCAGTCCTTCAACTACGAGCAGTACTTC
. TRBJ2-7 TRBV5-1 TRBD2 CASTLGLAGAHEQYF TGCGCCAGCACGCTAGGACTAGCGGGAGCACACGAGCAGTACTTC
once TRBJ2-1 TRBV9 TRBD2 CASSAPGTSGSGEQFF TGTGCCAGCAGCGCTCCGGGGACTAGCGGGAGTGGCGAGCAGTTCTTC
. TRBJ1-4 TRBV12-3/TRBV12-4 . CASSLYREKLFF TGTGCCAGCAGTTTGTACAGAGAAAAACTGTTTTTT
once TRBJ2-5 TRBV28 . CASTGIQETQYF TGTGCCAGCACCGGGATCCAAGAGACCCAGTACTTC
. TRBJ2-7 TRBV6-5 TRBD1 CASSTRDRGSYEQYF TGTGCCAGCAGTACCCGGGACAGGGGATCCTACGAGCAGTACTTC
few TRBJ1-1 TRBV7-2 . CASSSHSNTEAFF TGTGCCAGCAGCTCCCACAGTAACACTGAAGCTTTCTTT
. TRBJ1-1 TRBV7-3 . CASSLRAEGEAFF TGTGCCAGCAGCTTAAGGGCAGAGGGTGAAGCTTTCTTT
. TRBJ2-7 TRBV18 . CASSLEMAAPSQVQYF TGTGCCAGCTCACTGGAGATGGCGGCCCCTTCTCAAGTGCAGTACTTC
few TRBJ2-1 TRBV9 . CASSIKTSFNEQFF TGTGCCAGCAGCATCAAGACTAGTTTCAATGAGCAGTTCTTC
. TRBJ1-5 TRBV7-2 . CASSLLEGGQPQHF TGTGCCAGCAGTTTACTCGAAGGCGGACAGCCCCAGCATTTT
. TRBJ2-5 TRBV7-7 TRBD1 CASSFGQATQETQYF TGTGCTAGCAGCTTTGGACAGGCAACCCAAGAGACCCAGTACTTC
few TRBJ2-1 TRBV4-2 TRBD2 CASSLSGTNYNEQFF TGTGCCAGCAGCCTTTCCGGGACTAATTACAATGAGCAGTTCTTC
. TRBJ1-6 TRBV27 . CASSFQGYNSPLHF TGTGCCAGCAGTTTTCAGGGCTATAATTCACCCCTCCACTTT
. TRBJ2-7 TRBV7-3 . CASSLADSYEQYF TGTGCCAGCAGCTTGGCGGACTCCTACGAGCAGTACTTC
. TRBJ1-1 TRBV11-2 . CASSPGWVTEAFF TGTGCCAGCAGCCCGGGGTGGGTCACTGAAGCTTTCTTT
. TRBJ1-1 TRBV5-1 . CASSLRAQGTEAFF TGCGCCAGCAGCTTAAGGGCCCAGGGCACTGAAGCTTTCTTT
. TRBJ2-3 TRBV6-5 TRBD2 CASGAGAFTDTQYF TGTGCCAGCGGAGCGGGAGCATTTACAGATACGCAGTATTTT
. TRBJ2-3 TRBV5-6 . CALPDTSTDTQYF TGTGCCTTACCGGACACCAGCACAGATACGCAGTATTTT
once TRBJ1-3 TRBV7-9 TRBD1 CASSLSTGYGNTIYF TGTGCCAGCAGCTTATCGACAGGGTACGGAAACACCATATATTTT
. TRBJ1-2 TRBV19 TRBD1 CASIPRTGVSGYTF TGTGCCAGTATTCCCCGGACAGGAGTCAGTGGCTACACCTTC
. TRBJ1-5 TRBV5-5 . CASSLFSNSNQPQHF TGTGCCAGCAGCTTGTTTAGTAATAGCAATCAGCCCCAGCATTTT
. TRBJ1-2 TRBV18 TRBD1 CASSPLGTGEYGYTF TGTGCCAGCTCACCACTAGGGACAGGGGAGTATGGCTACACCTTC
. TRBJ2-7 TRBV28 . CASSAGGYEQYF TGTGCCAGCAGCGCGGGTGGGTACGAGCAGTACTTC
. TRBJ2-3 TRBV14 . CASSQGPGADTQYF TGTGCCAGCAGCCAAGGCCCGGGGGCAGATACGCAGTATTTT
. TRBJ2-7 TRBV29-1 TRBD1 CSVDGGTGLSYEQYF TGCAGCGTTGATGGTGGGACAGGGCTCTCCTACGAGCAGTACTTC
. TRBJ2-5 TRBV10-2 . CASSEVGGETQYF TGCGCCAGCAGTGAGGTTGGAGGTGAGACCCAGTACTTC
. TRBJ2-1 TRBV19 TRBD1 CASSTQDRAYNEQFF TGTGCCAGTAGTACTCAGGACAGGGCCTACAATGAGCAGTTCTTC
. TRBJ1-2 TRBV6-5 . CASGELSGGGYTF TGTGCCAGCGGGGAGTTAAGCGGAGGAGGCTACACCTTC
. TRBJ2-5 TRBV7-2 TRBD2 CASSPGTSGVFQETQYF TGTGCCAGCAGCCCCGGGACTAGCGGGGTATTTCAAGAGACCCAGTACTTC
once TRBJ2-4 TRBV5-1 . CASSLGQEVDIQYF TGCGCCAGCAGCTTGGGGCAGGAGGTAGACATTCAGTACTTC
. TRBJ2-2 TRBV6-4 TRBD2 CAAGSGDNTGELFF TGTGCCGCCGGTAGCGGGGATAACACCGGGGAGCTGTTTTTT
. TRBJ1-2 TRBV6-5 . CASSYSRLNPAYGYTF TGTGCCAGCAGTTACTCCAGGCTTAACCCCGCCTATGGCTACACCTTC